This TCR beta chain stems from a study of shared clonotypes between healthy human individuals. Study observations and caveats: Generation probabilities were higher for clonotypes shared across all four sorted-subset donors than for unshared ones. Larger richness was generally estimated for naive than memory subsets.

V was clipped by 2 bases and J by 0 bases; unmatched bases: 7. CDR1 and CDR2 from the germline V gene are ENHRY and SYGVKD. CDR3 length: 17 amino acids. To note about this clone: The antigen is not known.

Clones were read by immunoSEQ multiplex PCR, and TCRdb kept only the in-frame ones, dropping some. The sample carries under 850,000 clones, 72% recorded once. The specimen was memory CD4+ T cells sorted from blood. Specified subset: CD45RA-negative fraction. V usage is TRBV10-3 and J usage is TRBJ1-3; TRBD1 aligns across 7 bases. The clonotype was recovered from a woman in her twenties or thirties in good health. The CDR3 coding sequence is TGTGCCATCAGTGAGCCAGGACAGGCGAGCTCTGGAAACACCATATATTTT. Translated: CAISEPGQASSGNTIYF.